This T cell receptor (beta chain) was sequenced for a study of T cell changes during pregnancy in multiple sclerosis. Trimming shortened V by 4 bases and J by 0 bases, and 6 bases separated the two germline ends. Germline CDR1 SGHTA, CDR2 FQGNSA. The CDR3 has 13 amino acids. Profiled with immunoSEQ multiplex PCR; TCRdb holds only in-frame clones, not every one. This sample has about 34,000 clones, with about 87% found just once. This clone has just one count. The TCR comes from a female donor with multiple sclerosis, enrolled in a pregnancy study. Specimen: CD8+ T cells from peripheral blood mononuclear cells, collected in the third trimester of pregnancy. The rearrangement links TRBV7-2 to TRBJ1-1; D ambiguous. CDR3 loop: CASSSYMNTEAFF. The CDR3 coding sequence is TGTGCCAGCAGCTCTTACATGAACACTGAAGCTTTCTTT.